The TCR beta chain described here comes from a study of human thymus T cells. Donation was from healthy Finnish infants who were having corrective surgery that addressed congenital heart defects. Notes on this clone: Its cognate antigen is unknown.

V was trimmed by 2 bases and J by 4 bases, leaving 11 bases between them. The CDR3 consists of 14 residues. Germline lookup yields CDR1 MGHRA and CDR2 YSYEKL. Study results and limitations: Thymic and blood repertoires showed apparently biased V and J gene usage.

The repertoire was sequenced with immunoSEQ multiplex PCR; TCRdb's copy has only in-frame clones and lacks some. Of 46,000 or so clones listed, around 95% were seen once; the top ten hold approximately 0.16%. The TCR originated in a girl under three years old with a congenital heart defect but otherwise immunologically healthy. The chain uses TRBV4-1 and TRBJ1-1, with D possibly being TRBD1 (6 bases). The material sequenced was blood. CDR3 nucleotide sequence: TGCGCCAGCAGCCAACAACAGGGATTCACTGAAGCTTTCTTT. It encodes CASSQQQGFTEAFF.